This T cell receptor beta chain was identified in a study of T cell responses to AZD1222 COVID-19 vaccine. Study overall: Second doses at about 4 or about 12 weeks were pooled.

The method was immunoSEQ multiplex PCR; TCRdb's version includes in-frame clones alone and lacks a portion of them. Counted here are about 62,000 clones, roughly 90% occurring once; the ten biggest clones make up 4.9%. On this clone itself: Its matching antigen is unknown.

Study-level results: Across the whole spike, CD4 TCRs peaked at regions 160-218 and 743-854. Repertoires were obtained only post-peak T cell response. Reportedly, close to half of spike-specific TCRs are directed against unmutated variant regions.

The sequencing here drew on peripheral blood, taken on day 0 of AZD1222 vaccination. The source is an adult in good health.

The CDR3: CAGVPGASRSHYGYTF. The CDR3 bases are TGTGCCGGGGTTCCAGGGGCCTCGAGGAGTCACTATGGCTACACCTTC. The V gene is TRBV7-3, the J gene TRBJ1-2, with D perhaps TRBD1 (6 bases). V lost 11 bases to trimming and J lost 3 bases, with 25 bases between them. The CDR3 is 16 residues long. Germline lookup yields CDR1 SGHTA and CDR2 FQGTGA. The variable domain in full, completed from reference TRBV7-3 and TRBJ1-2, reads GAGVSQTPSNKVTEKGKYVELRCDPISGHTALYWYRQSLGQGPEFLIYFQGTGAADDSGLPNDRFFAVRPEGSVSTLKIQRTERGDSAVYLCAGVPGASRSHYGYTFGSGTRLTVV.